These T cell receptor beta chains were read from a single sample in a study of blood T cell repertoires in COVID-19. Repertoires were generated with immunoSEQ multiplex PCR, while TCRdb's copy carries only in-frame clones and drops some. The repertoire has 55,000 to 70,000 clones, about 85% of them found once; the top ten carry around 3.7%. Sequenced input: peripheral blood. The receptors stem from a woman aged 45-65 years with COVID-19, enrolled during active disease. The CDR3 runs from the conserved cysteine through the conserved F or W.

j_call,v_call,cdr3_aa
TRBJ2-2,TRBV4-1,CASSHGTGGFGTGELFF
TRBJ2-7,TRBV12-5,CASGLVLEREGPEQYF
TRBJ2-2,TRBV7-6,CASSRTSGSGTGELFF
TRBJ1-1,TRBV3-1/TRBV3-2,CASSQRAGAGTEAFF
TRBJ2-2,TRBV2,CASKGLPGSGELFF
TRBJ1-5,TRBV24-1,CATSDRGHGQPQHF
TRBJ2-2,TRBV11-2,CASRNWREGRTGELFF
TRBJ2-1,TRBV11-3,CASSRRLAGADGPWEQFF
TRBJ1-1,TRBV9,CASSVVSAGRNTEAFF
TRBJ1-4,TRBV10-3,CAISGTDNFATNEKLFF
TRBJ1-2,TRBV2,CASSVGKNYGYTF
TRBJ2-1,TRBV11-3,CASSSGQGREQFF
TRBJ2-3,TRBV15,CATSRARQSDTQYF
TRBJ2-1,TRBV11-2,CASSTLTGGNEQFF
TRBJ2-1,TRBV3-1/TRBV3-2,CASKTSGSNNEQFF
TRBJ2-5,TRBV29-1,CSVEVALVRGVEETQYF
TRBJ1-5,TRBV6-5,CASSSTGPNQPQHF
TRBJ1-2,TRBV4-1,CASSQDPRIYGYTF
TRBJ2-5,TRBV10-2,CATSVKLETQYF
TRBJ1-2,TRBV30,CAWTLQGVGGYTF
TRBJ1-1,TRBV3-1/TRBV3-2,CASSHRQGNTEAFF
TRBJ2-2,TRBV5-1,CASSPRTNTGELFF
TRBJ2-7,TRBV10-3,CAISESGLAGAYEQYF
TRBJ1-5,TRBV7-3,CASSSSGQGPQHF
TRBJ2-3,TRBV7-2,CASSSLGYGTDTQYF
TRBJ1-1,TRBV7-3,CASSLYGAMNTEAFF
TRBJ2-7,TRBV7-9,CASSLAASYEQYF
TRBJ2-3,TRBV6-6,CASSHGLAGRPVDTQYF
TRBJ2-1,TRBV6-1,CASSEGLAGLGEQFF
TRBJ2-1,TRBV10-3,CAISESGGGRAPHNEQFF
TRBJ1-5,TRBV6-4,CASRKGQNQPQHF
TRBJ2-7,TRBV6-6,CASRPPGQGEYEQYF
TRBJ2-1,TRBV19,CASSAAGQGNNEQFF
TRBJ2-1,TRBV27,CASTHGVSDSNNEQFF
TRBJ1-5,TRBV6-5,CASRPGGIGGQPQHF
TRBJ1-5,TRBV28,CASSIPTVRNSNQPQHF
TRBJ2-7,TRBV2,CASSERGIYEQYF
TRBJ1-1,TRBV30,CAWATQGLNTEAFF
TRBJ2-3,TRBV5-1,CASSSPTGKDTQYF
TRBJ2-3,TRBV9,CASSPRALAADTQYF
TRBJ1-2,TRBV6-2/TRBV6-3,CASSSPDRQLNYGYTF
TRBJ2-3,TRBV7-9,CASSRAGREADTQYF
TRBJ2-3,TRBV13,CASSPDGAGNKDTQYF